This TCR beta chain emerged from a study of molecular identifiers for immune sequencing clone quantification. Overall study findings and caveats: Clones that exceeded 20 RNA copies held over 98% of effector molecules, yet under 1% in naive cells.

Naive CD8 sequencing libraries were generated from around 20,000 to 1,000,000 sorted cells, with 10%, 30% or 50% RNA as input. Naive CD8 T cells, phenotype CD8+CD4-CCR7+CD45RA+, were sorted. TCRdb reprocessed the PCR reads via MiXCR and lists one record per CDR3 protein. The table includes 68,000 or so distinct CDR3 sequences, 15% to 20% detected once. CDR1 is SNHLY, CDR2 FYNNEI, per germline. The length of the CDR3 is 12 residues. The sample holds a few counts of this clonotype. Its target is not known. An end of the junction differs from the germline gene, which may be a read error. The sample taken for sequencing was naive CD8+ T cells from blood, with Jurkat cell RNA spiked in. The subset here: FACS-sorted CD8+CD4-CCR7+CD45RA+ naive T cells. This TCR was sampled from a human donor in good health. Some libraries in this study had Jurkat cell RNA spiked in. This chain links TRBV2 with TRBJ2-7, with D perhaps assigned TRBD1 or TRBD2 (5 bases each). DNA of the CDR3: TGTGCCACCGCCGGGGCCTACTACGGGCAGTACTTC. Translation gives CATAGAYYGQYF. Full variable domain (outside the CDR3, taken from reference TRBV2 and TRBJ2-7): EPEVTQTPSHQVTQMGQEVILRCVPISNHLYFYWYRQILGQKVEFLVSFYNNEISEKSEIFDDQFSVERPDGSNFTLKIRSTKLEDSAMYFCATAGAYYGQYFGPGTRLTVT.